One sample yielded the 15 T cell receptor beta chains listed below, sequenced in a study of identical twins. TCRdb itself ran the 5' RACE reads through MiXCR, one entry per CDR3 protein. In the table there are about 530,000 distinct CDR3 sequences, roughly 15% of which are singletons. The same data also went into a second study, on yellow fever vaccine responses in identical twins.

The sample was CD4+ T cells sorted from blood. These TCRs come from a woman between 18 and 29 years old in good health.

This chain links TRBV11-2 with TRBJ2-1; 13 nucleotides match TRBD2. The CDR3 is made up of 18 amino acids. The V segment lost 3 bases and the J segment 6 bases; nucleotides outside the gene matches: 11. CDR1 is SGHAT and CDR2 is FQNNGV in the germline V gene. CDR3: CASSFRSLAGGQRNEQFF. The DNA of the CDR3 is TGTGCCAGCAGCTTTAGGTCACTAGCGGGGGGGCAGCGCAATGAGCAGTTCTTC.

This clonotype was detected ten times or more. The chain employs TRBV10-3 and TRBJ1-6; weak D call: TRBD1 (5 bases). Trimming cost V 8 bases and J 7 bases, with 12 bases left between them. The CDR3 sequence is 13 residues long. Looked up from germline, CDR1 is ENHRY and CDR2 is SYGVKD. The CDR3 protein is CAISGTENSPLHF. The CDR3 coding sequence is TGTGCCATCTCTGGGACGGAAAATTCACCCCTCCACTTT.

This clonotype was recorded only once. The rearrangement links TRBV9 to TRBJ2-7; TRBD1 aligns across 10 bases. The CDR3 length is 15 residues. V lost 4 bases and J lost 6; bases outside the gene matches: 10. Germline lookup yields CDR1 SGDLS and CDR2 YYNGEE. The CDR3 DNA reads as TGTGCCAGCAGCCCACGGACCGGGACAGGGGCCGAGCAGTACTTC. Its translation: CASSPRTGTGAEQYF.

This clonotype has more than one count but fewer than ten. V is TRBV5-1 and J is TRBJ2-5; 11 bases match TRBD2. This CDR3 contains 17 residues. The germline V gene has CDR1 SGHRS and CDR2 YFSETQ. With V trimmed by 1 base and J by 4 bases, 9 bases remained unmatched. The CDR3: CASSLSSGRVQRETQYF. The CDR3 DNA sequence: TGCGCCAGCAGCTTGAGTAGCGGGAGGGTTCAGCGAGAGACCCAGTACTTC.

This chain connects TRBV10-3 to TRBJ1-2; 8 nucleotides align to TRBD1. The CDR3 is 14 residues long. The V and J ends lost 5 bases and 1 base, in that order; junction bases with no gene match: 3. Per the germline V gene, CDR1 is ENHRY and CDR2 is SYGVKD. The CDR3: CAISPGQVNYGYTF. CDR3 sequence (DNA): TGTGCCATCAGTCCGGGACAGGTTAACTATGGCTACACCTTC.

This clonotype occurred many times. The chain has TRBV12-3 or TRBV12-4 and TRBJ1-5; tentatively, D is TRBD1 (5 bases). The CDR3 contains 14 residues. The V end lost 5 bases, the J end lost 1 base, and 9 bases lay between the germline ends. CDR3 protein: CASSGTVSNQPQHF. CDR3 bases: TGTGCCAGCAGTGGGACGGTGAGCAATCAGCCCCAGCATTTT.

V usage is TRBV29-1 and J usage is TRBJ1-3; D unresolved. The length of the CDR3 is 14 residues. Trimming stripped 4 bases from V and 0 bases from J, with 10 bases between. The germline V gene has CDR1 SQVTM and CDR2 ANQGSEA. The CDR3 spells CSVVNIGSGNTIYF. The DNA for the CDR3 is TGCAGCGTTGTGAACATCGGCTCTGGAAACACCATATATTTT.

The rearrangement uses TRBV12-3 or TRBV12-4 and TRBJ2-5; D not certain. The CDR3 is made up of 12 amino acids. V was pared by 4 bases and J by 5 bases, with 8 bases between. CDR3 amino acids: CASSWSLETQYF. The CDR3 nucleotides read TGTGCCAGCAGTTGGTCCTTGGAGACCCAGTACTTC.

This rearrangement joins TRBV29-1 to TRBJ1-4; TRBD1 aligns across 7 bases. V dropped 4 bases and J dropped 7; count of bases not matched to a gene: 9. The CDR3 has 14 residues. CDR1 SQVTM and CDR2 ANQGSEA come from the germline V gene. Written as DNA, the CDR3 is TGCAGCGTTGTCGATCGGACAGGAGGTGAAAAACTGTTTTTT. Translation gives CSVVDRTGGEKLFF.

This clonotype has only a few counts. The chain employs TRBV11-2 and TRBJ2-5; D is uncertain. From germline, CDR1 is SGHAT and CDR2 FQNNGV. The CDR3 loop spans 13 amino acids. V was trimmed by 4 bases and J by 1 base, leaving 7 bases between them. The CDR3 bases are TGTGCCAGCAGCTCGGAGCCCCAAGAGACCCAGTACTTC. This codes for CASSSEPQETQYF.

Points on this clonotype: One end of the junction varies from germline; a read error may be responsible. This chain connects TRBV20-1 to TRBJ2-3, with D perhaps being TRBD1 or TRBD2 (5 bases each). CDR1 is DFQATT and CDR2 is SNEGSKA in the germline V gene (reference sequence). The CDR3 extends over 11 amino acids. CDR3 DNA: TGCAGTACTAGAGGGGCAGATACGCAGTATTTT. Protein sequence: CSTRGADTQYF.

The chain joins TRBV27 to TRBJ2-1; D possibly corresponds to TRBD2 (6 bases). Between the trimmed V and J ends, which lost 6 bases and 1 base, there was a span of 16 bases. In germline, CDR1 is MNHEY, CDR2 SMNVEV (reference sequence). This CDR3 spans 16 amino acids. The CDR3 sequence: CASRTISGSSYNEQFF. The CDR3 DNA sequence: TGTGCCAGCAGAACAATTTCCGGGAGTTCCTACAATGAGCAGTTCTTC.

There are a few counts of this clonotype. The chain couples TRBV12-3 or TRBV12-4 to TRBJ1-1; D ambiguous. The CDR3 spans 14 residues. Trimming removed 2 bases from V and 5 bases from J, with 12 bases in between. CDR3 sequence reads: CASSLNSGITEAFF. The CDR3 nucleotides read TGTGCCAGCAGTTTAAATAGTGGGATTACTGAAGCTTTCTTT.

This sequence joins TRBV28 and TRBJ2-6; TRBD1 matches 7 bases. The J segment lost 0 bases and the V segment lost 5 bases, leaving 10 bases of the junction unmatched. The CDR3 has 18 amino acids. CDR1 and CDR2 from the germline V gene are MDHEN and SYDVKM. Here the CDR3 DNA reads TGTGCCAGCAGTCTACAGGGGCCCGGCATCTCTGGGGCCAACGTCCTGACTTTC. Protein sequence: CASSLQGPGISGANVLTF.

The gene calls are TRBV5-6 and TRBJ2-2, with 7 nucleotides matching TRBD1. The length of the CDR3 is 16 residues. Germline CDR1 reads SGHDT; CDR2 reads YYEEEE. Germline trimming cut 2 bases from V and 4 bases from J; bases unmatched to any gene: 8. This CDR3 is CASSFFDRDPTGELFF. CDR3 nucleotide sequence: TGTGCCAGCAGCTTCTTTGACAGGGACCCCACCGGGGAGCTGTTTTTT.